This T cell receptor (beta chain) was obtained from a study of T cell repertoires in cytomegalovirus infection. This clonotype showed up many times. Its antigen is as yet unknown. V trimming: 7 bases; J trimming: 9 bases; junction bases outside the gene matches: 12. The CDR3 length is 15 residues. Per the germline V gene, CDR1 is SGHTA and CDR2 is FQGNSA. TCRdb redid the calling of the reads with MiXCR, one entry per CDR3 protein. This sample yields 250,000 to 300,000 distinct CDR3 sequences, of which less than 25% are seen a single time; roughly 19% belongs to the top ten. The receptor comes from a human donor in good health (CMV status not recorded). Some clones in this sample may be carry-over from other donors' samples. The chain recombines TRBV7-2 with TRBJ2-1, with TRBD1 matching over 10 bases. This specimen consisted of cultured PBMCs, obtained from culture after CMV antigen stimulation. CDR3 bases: TGTGCCAGCACCATTTGGACAGGGGGAGTCGGTGAGCAGTTCTTC. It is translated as CASTIWTGGVGEQFF.